The 10 T cell receptor beta chains below were found in one sample sequenced in a study of PD-L1 blockade in urothelial cancer. Specified time point: peripheral blood 6 weeks after treatment start. Assay used: immunoSEQ multiplex PCR; TCRdb lists only in-frame clones, some missing. The sample has around 110,000 clones, around 89% seen once. Sequences were derived from PBMCs, sampled around atezolizumab (anti-PD-L1) treatment. The receptors derive from a man in his sixties with urothelial cancer.

This clone was counted a few times. The chain employs TRBV19 and TRBJ1-5; D unresolved. CDR1 and CDR2 (germline): LNHDA, SQIVND (reference sequence). Trimming shortened V by 3 bases and J by 0 bases, and 15 bases separated the two germline ends. The CDR3 is 17 amino acids. In DNA, the CDR3 is TGTGCCAGTAGTATGATCCGGACTCGGGGTAGCAATCAGCCCCAGCATTTT. Translation gives CASSMIRTRGSNQPQHF.

The rearrangement uses TRBV29-1 and TRBJ2-7, with 11 bases that match TRBD2. V trimming: 5 bases; J trimming: 2 bases; junction bases outside the gene matches: 8. Germline values: CDR1 SQVTM, CDR2 ANQGSEA. This CDR3 comprises 15 residues. CDR3 coding DNA: TGCAGCGTTCAGACTAGCGGGACCGGGGCCTACGAGCAGTACTTC. This codes for CSVQTSGTGAYEQYF.

A single count supports this clone. This CDR3 reads CASLRRGGARGYTF. CDR3 DNA: TGTGCCAGCCTCCGGCGGGGGGGCGCGCGTGGCTACACCTTC. The chain combines TRBV27 with TRBJ1-2; D is perhaps TRBD1 (6 bases). V was clipped by 8 bases and J by 7 bases, with 20 bases between them. The germline CDR1 and CDR2 sequences are MNHEY and SMNVEV (reference sequence). This CDR3 region has 14 residues.

The rearrangement uses TRBV5-1 and TRBJ2-5; TRBD2 is a possible D gene (5 bases). This CDR3 has 15 residues. V dropped 3 bases and J dropped 1 base, with 13 bases sitting between them. CDR1 and CDR2 from the germline V gene are SGHRS and YFSETQ. The CDR3 protein is CASSWETTSQETQYF. The CDR3 region has the DNA TGCGCCAGCAGCTGGGAGACAACCTCCCAAGAGACCCAGTACTTC.

The table lists this clone with a few counts. The chain carries TRBV7-2 and TRBJ2-5, with a possible D match to TRBD2 (5 bases). The CDR3 has 15 amino acids. Trimming took 5 bases from V and 2 from J, leaving 15 bases between them. CDR1 and CDR2 (germline): SGHTA, FQGNSA. The CDR3 reads CASSAARTEQETQYF. As DNA, the CDR3 is TGTGCCAGCAGCGCAGCCAGGACTGAACAAGAGACCCAGTACTTC.

This rearrangement joins TRBV6-5 to TRBJ2-7; a possible D gene is TRBD1 (6 bases). The CDR3 loop spans 14 amino acids. V lost 2 bases to trimming and J lost 6 bases, with 14 bases between them. The V gene's germline CDR1 is MNHEY and CDR2 SVGAGI. CDR3 sequence reads: CASSYAGQWGEQYF. Written as DNA, the CDR3 is TGTGCCAGCAGTTACGCCGGACAGTGGGGCGAGCAGTACTTC.

The rearrangement joins TRBV5-4 to TRBJ2-3; D not resolved. Germline V gene lookup returns CDR1 SGHNT and CDR2 YYREEE (reference sequence). The CDR3 is 13 amino acids. V was clipped by 2 bases and J by 6 bases, with 10 bases between them. The CDR3 spells CASSFKSVDTQYF. CDR3 sequence (DNA): TGTGCCAGCAGCTTCAAATCAGTCGATACGCAGTATTTT.

The V and J genes are TRBV7-9 and TRBJ2-2; tentatively, D is TRBD2 (5 bases). V gave up 8 bases and J gave up 1 base, with 17 bases separating them. This CDR3 has 16 residues. Germline V gene lookup returns CDR1 SEHNR and CDR2 FQNEAQ (reference sequence). CDR3 coding DNA: TGTGCCAGCCACGGGGTCCGCCAACTGAACACCGGGGAGCTGTTTTTT. It encodes CASHGVRQLNTGELFF.

This rearrangement joins TRBV6-5 to TRBJ2-2; D not certain. V lost 5 bases and J 4 bases, leaving 14 bases between the germline ends. The CDR3 loop spans 15 amino acids. The germline V gene encodes CDR1 MNHEY and CDR2 SVGAGI. CDR3 DNA: TGTGCCAGCAGTCGGGTCGTCGTGGTCACCGGGGAGCTGTTTTTT. It translates to CASSRVVVVTGELFF.

The chain uses TRBV6-1 and TRBJ1-4, with 7 bases fitting TRBD1. This CDR3 region has 15 residues. J was trimmed by 3 bases and V by 6 bases; bases with no gene match: 7. Looked up from germline, CDR1 is MNHNS and CDR2 is SASEGT. CDR3 sequence reads: CASSTSTGSNEKLFF. CDR3 DNA: TGTGCCAGCAGCACTTCGACAGGGTCTAATGAAAAACTGTTTTTT.